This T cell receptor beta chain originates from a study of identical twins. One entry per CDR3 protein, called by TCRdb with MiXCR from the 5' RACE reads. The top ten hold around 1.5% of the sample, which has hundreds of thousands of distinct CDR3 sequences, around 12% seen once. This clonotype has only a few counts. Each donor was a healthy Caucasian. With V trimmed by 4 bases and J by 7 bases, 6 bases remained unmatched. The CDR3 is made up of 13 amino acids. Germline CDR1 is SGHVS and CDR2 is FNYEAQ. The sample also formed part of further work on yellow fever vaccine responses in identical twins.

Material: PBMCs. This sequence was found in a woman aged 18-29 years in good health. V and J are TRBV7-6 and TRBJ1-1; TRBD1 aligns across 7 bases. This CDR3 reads CASSYTGVGEAFF. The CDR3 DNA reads TGTGCCAGCAGCTACACAGGGGTGGGTGAAGCTTTCTTT.